The 29 T cell receptor beta chains below were found in one sample sequenced in a study of T cell responses to AZD1222 COVID-19 vaccine. Assay used: immunoSEQ multiplex PCR; TCRdb lists only in-frame clones, some missing. Of some 80,000 clones in the sample, about 90% were seen once. The sequenced sample was peripheral blood, obtained on day 0 of AZD1222 vaccination. The source is an adult in good health.

The V gene is TRBV4-2, the J gene TRBJ2-1, with D uncertain. V gave up 3 bases and J gave up 7 bases, with 7 bases separating them. The CDR3 is 12 amino acids. The germline V gene encodes CDR1 LGHNA and CDR2 YNFKEQ. This chain's CDR3 is CASSQGWNEQFF. The CDR3 coding sequence is TGTGCCAGCAGCCAGGGCTGGAATGAGCAGTTCTTC.

The chain uses TRBV3-1 (or the pseudogene TRBV3-2) and TRBJ2-1; D remains ambiguous. Germline CDR1 is LGHDT and CDR2 is YNNKEL (reference sequence). CDR3 length equals 15 residues. Between the trimmed V and J ends, which lost 1 base and 5 bases, there was a span of 12 bases. DNA of the CDR3: TGTGCCAGCAGCCAAGGACCCGTAGGTAACAATGAGCAGTTCTTC. Translated: CASSQGPVGNNEQFF.

The J gene is TRBJ2-1, the V gene TRBV7-8; a possible D gene is TRBD1 (6 bases). Germline values: CDR1 SGHVS, CDR2 FQNEAQ. The CDR3 extends over 18 amino acids. V dropped 2 bases and J dropped 0 bases, with 17 bases sitting between them. CDR3 nucleotide sequence: TGTGCCAGCAGCTTATGGGACACATCCCTCCCCTCCTACAATGAGCAGTTCTTC. Translation gives CASSLWDTSLPSYNEQFF.

The genes are TRBV12-5 and TRBJ2-1; no firm D call. The germline CDR1 and CDR2 sequences are LGHNT and FRNRAP. The CDR3 is made up of 16 amino acids. V gave up 6 bases and J gave up 5 bases, with 20 bases separating them. CDR3 nucleotides: TGTGCTAGTGGCCCCGGTTTTGGCCTAGAGAACAATGAGCAGTTCTTC. This sequence encodes CASGPGFGLENNEQFF.

The J gene is TRBJ2-1, the V gene TRBV10-3, with D tentatively TRBD1 or TRBD2 (5 bases each). Deletions cut 0 bases from V and 2 bases from J, with 11 bases between. The CDR3 is made up of 16 amino acids. CDR1 is ENHRY and CDR2 is SYGVKD in the germline V gene. CDR3: CAISESGTVPYNEQFF. As DNA, the CDR3 is TGTGCCATCAGTGAGTCGGGGACGGTGCCCTACAATGAGCAGTTCTTC.

This chain connects TRBV12-3 or TRBV12-4 to TRBJ1-1, with 9 positions matching TRBD1. The J segment lost 8 bases and the V segment lost 5 bases, leaving 6 bases of the junction unmatched. The CDR3 is 13 residues long. In DNA, the CDR3 is TGTGCCAGCAGTCCGGGGACAGGGTCCGAAGCTTTCTTT. Translation gives CASSPGTGSEAFF.

The V call is TRBV5-1, the J call TRBJ1-1, with no clear D. CDR1 and CDR2 (germline): SGHRS, YFSETQ. The CDR3 is made up of 13 amino acids. Trimming took 0 bases from V and 7 from J, leaving 10 bases between them. The CDR3 DNA reads as TGCGCCAGCAGCTTGGCCGAAGGGCTTGAAGCTTTCTTT. This gives the protein CASSLAEGLEAFF.

This chain uses TRBV29-1 with TRBJ2-3; 8 nucleotides line up with TRBD2. CDR1 is SQVTM, CDR2 ANQGSEA, per germline. The CDR3 spans 16 residues. Germline trimming cut 7 bases from V and 2 bases from J; bases unmatched to any gene: 14. CDR3 region: CSAARGSGGITDTQYF. The CDR3 DNA sequence: TGCAGCGCCGCCCGGGGCAGCGGGGGAATCACAGATACGCAGTATTTT.

The chain joins TRBV2 to TRBJ1-1; D gene ambiguous. Trimming left V 6 bases short and J 4 bases short, with 12 bases between. From germline, CDR1 is SNHLY and CDR2 FYNNEI. This CDR3 is 13 amino acids long. CDR3 in amino acids: CASRRRGSTEAFF. The CDR3 DNA is TGTGCCAGCAGGAGGAGAGGTAGCACTGAAGCTTTCTTT.

The chain joins TRBV30 to TRBJ2-2; D is unclear. The length of the CDR3 is 13 residues. Germline V gene lookup returns CDR1 GTSNPN and CDR2 SVGIG (reference sequence). Trimming took 2 bases from V and 8 from J, leaving 12 bases between them. In DNA, the CDR3 is TGTGCCTGGAGTACCTTTGACCCGGGGGAGCTGTTTTTT. Translated: CAWSTFDPGELFF.

This chain connects TRBV29-1 to TRBJ1-1; D unclear. Germline V CDR1 and CDR2: SQVTM, ANQGSEA. The CDR3 loop spans 11 amino acids. CDR3 coding DNA: TGCAAGGGTCTGGGGAACACTGAAGCTTTCTTT. Its translation is CKGLGNTEAFF.

This sequence joins TRBV6-5 and TRBJ1-4, with 8 bases fitting TRBD1. Trimming removed 2 bases from V and 9 bases from J; junction bases left unmatched: 5. The germline CDR1 and CDR2 sequences are MNHEY and SVGAGI. The CDR3 consists of 14 residues. In DNA, the CDR3 is TGTGCCAGCAGTTACGGACAGGGAATGAAAAAACTGTTTTTT. Residues: CASSYGQGMKKLFF.

The rearrangement uses TRBV12-3 or TRBV12-4 and TRBJ1-1; D not certain. The CDR3 contains 11 residues. The germline V and J ends were trimmed by 3 bases and 11 bases, with 10 bases remaining between them. The CDR3 sequence is CASSFEVAAFF. CDR3 coding DNA: TGTGCCAGCAGTTTCGAAGTCGCGGCTTTCTTT.

This chain joins TRBV28 and TRBJ2-5; D is possibly TRBD2 (7 bases). Trimming shortened V by 5 bases and J by 5 bases, and 12 bases separated the two germline ends. CDR1 and CDR2 from the germline V gene are MDHEN and SYDVKM. The CDR3 is 13 residues long. The CDR3 nucleotides are TGTGCCAGCAGTCTCAGGGGAGGGGAGACCCAGTACTTC. It yields the protein CASSLRGGETQYF.

The chain joins TRBV29-1 to TRBJ1-5; D gene uncertain. The V gene lost 4 bases and the J gene lost 3 bases, with 10 bases spanning the gap. CDR3 size: 13 residues. Germline lookup yields CDR1 SQVTM and CDR2 ANQGSEA. The CDR3 DNA is TGCAGCGTTGGTCCGGGCCTCAATCAGCCCCAGCATTTT. This sequence encodes CSVGPGLNQPQHF.

This clone appeared a single time. The V and J genes are TRBV7-2 and TRBJ2-3; D call uncertain. Germline-derived CDR1 and CDR2 are SGHTA and FQGNSA. V was shortened by 0 bases and J by 6 bases, with 10 bases between the two germline ends. CDR3 length: 14 amino acids. The CDR3 DNA is TGTGCCAGCAGCTTAGCAGGGAATGCGGATACGCAGTATTTT. This encodes CASSLAGNADTQYF.

The V and J genes are TRBV5-4 and TRBJ2-5; TRBD1 is a possible D gene (6 bases). The CDR3 extends over 12 amino acids. V was clipped by 8 bases and J by 4 bases, with 12 bases between them. Germline CDR1 and CDR2: SGHNT and YYREEE (reference sequence). The CDR3 spells CASRGIGETQYF. The CDR3 DNA follows: TGTGCCAGTAGGGGGATAGGAGAGACCCAGTACTTC.

About this clone: Other DNA sequences in the same sample also yield this CDR3. The rearrangement uses TRBV5-6 and TRBJ1-2; D unresolved. This CDR3 has 13 amino acids. The ends were cut back, 0 bases at V and 2 bases at J, with 5 bases in the middle. Germline V gives CDR1 SGHDT, CDR2 YYEEEE. Here the CDR3 reads CASSLGRNYGYTF. The CDR3 nucleotides are TGTGCCAGCAGCTTGGGCAGAAACTATGGCTACACCTTC.

The rearrangement links TRBV3-1 (or the pseudogene TRBV3-2) to TRBJ1-3, with TRBD1 matching over 10 bases. Germline-derived CDR1 and CDR2 are LGHDT and YNNKEL (reference sequence). CDR3 length: 18 amino acids. Trimming removed 1 base from V and 0 bases from J; junction bases left unmatched: 6. The CDR3 spells CASSQVGGQGSSGNTIYF. The CDR3 region has the DNA TGTGCCAGCAGCCAAGTGGGGGGACAGGGGAGCTCTGGAAACACCATATATTTT.

This clone was seen a few times. V usage is TRBV18 and J usage is TRBJ1-5, with D possibly TRBD1 on 6 matching bases. There are 15 residues in the CDR3. Germline assignment: CDR1 KGHSH and CDR2 LQKENI. V lost 2 bases and J 4 bases, leaving 12 bases between the germline ends. CDR3 loop: CASSPVGQKNQPQHF. CDR3 in DNA: TGTGCCAGCTCACCAGTCGGACAGAAAAATCAGCCCCAGCATTTT.

The rearrangement uses TRBV18 and TRBJ1-1; no clear D. Trimming took off 6 bases at V and 0 bases at J, with 17 bases between the two ends. The CDR3 is made up of 16 amino acids. Germline loops: CDR1 KGHSH, CDR2 LQKENI. The CDR3 loop reads CASSQAGANMNTEAFF. CDR3 DNA: TGTGCCAGCTCCCAAGCAGGCGCTAACATGAACACTGAAGCTTTCTTT.

The chain carries TRBV11-3 and TRBJ2-3, with 9 bases matching TRBD2. V gave up 0 bases and J gave up 2 bases; unmatched junction bases: 12. Germline V gene sequence: CDR1 SGHNT, CDR2 YENEEA. The CDR3 loop spans 19 amino acids. CDR3: CASSLDFPLAGVNTDTQYF. The DNA of the CDR3 is TGTGCCAGCAGCTTAGACTTTCCTTTAGCGGGGGTGAACACAGATACGCAGTATTTT.

The chain couples TRBV28 to TRBJ2-2, with a possible D match to TRBD2 (6 bases). Germline V CDR1 and CDR2: MDHEN, SYDVKM. Between the trimmed V and J ends, which lost 2 bases and 3 bases, there was a span of 13 bases. There are 16 residues in the CDR3. CDR3 sequence: CASSLRRARDTGELFF. In DNA, the CDR3 is TGTGCCAGCAGTTTACGGAGGGCGCGGGACACCGGGGAGCTGTTTTTT. The whole variable domain, filled in from reference TRBV28 and TRBJ2-2, reads DVKVTQSSRYLVKRTGEKVFLECVQDMDHENMFWYRQDPGLGLRLIYFSYDVKMKEKGDIPEGYSVSREKKERFSLILESASTNQTSMYLCASSLRRARDTGELFFGEGSRLTVL.

V usage is TRBV4-2 and J usage is TRBJ1-2; a weak D match, TRBD1 (5 bases). The length of the CDR3 is 19 residues. Trimming removed 1 base from V and 1 base from J, with 22 bases in between. Germline V gene data show CDR1 as LGHNA and CDR2 as YNFKEQ. The CDR3 bases are TGTGCCAGCAGCCAAGGGGGGGTTTTCCGTCCACCCGATAACTATGGCTACACCTTC. Translation gives CASSQGGVFRPPDNYGYTF.

This clone is a singleton in its sample. The chain uses TRBV11-3 and TRBJ1-1, with no clear D. CDR3 length equals 13 residues. V lost 1 base, J lost 6 bases, and 9 bases lay in between. Per the germline V gene, CDR1 is SGHNT and CDR2 is YENEEA. This CDR3 is CASSLGGEAEAFF. In DNA form, the CDR3 reads TGTGCCAGCAGCTTAGGGGGAGAGGCTGAAGCTTTCTTT.

The chain is built from TRBV9 and TRBJ1-3; 7 nucleotides agree with TRBD1. The V gene's germline CDR1 is SGDLS and CDR2 YYNGEE. The CDR3 runs 15 residues. V was pared by 0 bases and J by 4 bases, with 4 bases of the junction left unmatched. The CDR3 region has the DNA TGTGCCAGCAGCGTAGCTACAGGGGCCGGAAACACCATATATTTT. It is translated as CASSVATGAGNTIYF.

A word on this clone: This specimen includes other DNA sequences encoding the same CDR3. This chain joins TRBV18 and TRBJ1-1; D is unclear. The germline V gene encodes CDR1 KGHSH and CDR2 LQKENI. V gave up 2 bases and J gave up 1 base, with 5 bases separating them. The CDR3 covers 13 residues. The DNA of the CDR3 is TGTGCCAGCTCACCAACCAGGAACACTGAAGCTTTCTTT. Protein sequence: CASSPTRNTEAFF.

V and J are TRBV19 and TRBJ2-1; D perhaps matches TRBD1 (6 bases). CDR3 length: 16 residues. Germline CDR1 and CDR2: LNHDA and SQIVND (reference sequence). V lost 4 bases and J lost 0, with 13 bases in between. CDR3 region: CASSTAQGLSYNEQFF. The DNA for the CDR3 is TGTGCCAGTAGTACGGCCCAGGGGCTCTCCTACAATGAGCAGTTCTTC.

This chain links TRBV7-9 with TRBJ1-2, with TRBD1 as a possible D gene (6 bases). CDR1 is SEHNR, CDR2 FQNEAQ, per germline (reference sequence). CDR3 length: 15 amino acids. Trimming cost V 5 bases and J 0 bases, with 13 bases left between them. The CDR3 DNA follows: TGTGCCAGCAGCACCACAGGGCCGGCTAACTATGGCTACACCTTC. It codes for CASSTTGPANYGYTF.